This passage covers 10 T cell receptor beta chains from one sample sequenced in a study of blood T cell repertoires in COVID-19. Sequencing was performed with immunoSEQ multiplex PCR; in TCRdb, only in-frame clones are kept and a portion is missing. The repertoire includes 30,000 to 40,000 clones, around nine tenths of them detected once, and 13% to 15% sits in the top ten. Material: peripheral blood. The receptors were sampled from a human donor with active COVID-19. The donor label of this sample is uncertain.

The V and J genes are TRBV29-1 and TRBJ1-2; D ambiguous. The CDR3 sequence is 12 residues long. Trimming removed 5 bases from V and 2 bases from J, with 9 bases in between. Germline lookup yields CDR1 SQVTM and CDR2 ANQGSEA. The CDR3 sequence is CSVTDLNYGYTF. CDR3 bases: TGCAGCGTTACAGATCTCAACTATGGCTACACCTTC.

The chain has TRBV3-1 (or the pseudogene TRBV3-2) and TRBJ2-5; 7 bases agree with TRBD2. Looked up from germline, CDR1 is LGHDT and CDR2 is YNNKEL (reference sequence). This CDR3 spans 16 amino acids. The ends lost 2 bases at V and 5 bases at J; junction bases unmatched: 11. DNA of the CDR3: TGTGCCAGCAGCCAACATCAGGGTCCCGGGGGGGAGACCCAGTACTTC. It encodes CASSQHQGPGGETQYF.

J is TRBJ2-1 and V is TRBV7-2; 10 positions match TRBD2. J lost 8 bases, V lost 8 bases, and 21 bases had no gene match. Germline loops: CDR1 SGHTA, CDR2 FQGNSA. The CDR3 runs to 18 residues. CDR3 bases: TGTGCCAGCCTATCAACAGCTAGCGGGGGCCCGAGGGCCTATGAGCAGTTCTTC. Encoded protein: CASLSTASGGPRAYEQFF.

CDR3 residues: CASSRETGWGYEQYF. The CDR3 DNA follows: TGTGCCAGCAGTAGGGAGACAGGTTGGGGTTACGAGCAGTACTTC. The V call is TRBV27, the J call TRBJ2-7, with D perhaps TRBD1 (6 bases). Germline V lookup: CDR1 MNHEY, CDR2 SMNVEV (reference sequence). Trimming shortened V by 5 bases and J by 4 bases, and 18 bases separated the two germline ends. The CDR3 covers 15 residues.

The chain employs TRBV6-1 and TRBJ2-3, with TRBD1 matching over 10 bases. Germline CDR1 MNHNS, CDR2 SASEGT. Trimming took 4 bases from V and 1 from J; bases not matched to a gene: 14. This CDR3 is built from 19 residues. This CDR3 reads CASSGWDPGQGSRTDTQYF. CDR3 DNA: TGTGCCAGCAGTGGGTGGGATCCGGGACAGGGGTCTCGCACAGATACGCAGTATTTT.

This chain joins TRBV7-3 and TRBJ1-1; 7 nucleotides line up with TRBD1. Germline V lookup: CDR1 SGHTA, CDR2 FQGTGA. Germline trimming cut 2 bases from V and 1 base from J; bases unmatched to any gene: 1. This CDR3 contains 14 residues. In DNA, the CDR3 is TGTGCCAGCAGCTTAGACAGGGCGAACACTGAAGCTTTCTTT. It codes for CASSLDRANTEAFF.

The rearrangement links TRBV4-2 to TRBJ1-5, with 8 bases that match TRBD1. CDR3 length: 18 residues. With 0 bases clipped from V and 2 bases from J, the junction kept 9 bases outside the gene matches. CDR1 and CDR2 from the germline V gene are LGHNA and YNFKEQ. In DNA form, the CDR3 reads TGTGCCAGCAGCCAAGATATCGGGCACAGGGGGGGCAATCAGCCCCAGCATTTT. This codes for CASSQDIGHRGGNQPQHF.

Concerning this clone itself: The sample has other DNA sequences that encode this CDR3 too. This chain connects TRBV5-1 to TRBJ2-2, with TRBD1 matching 10 bases. V lost 3 bases and J lost 0; bases outside the gene matches: 5. CDR3 length equals 17 residues. Looked up from germline, CDR1 is SGHRS and CDR2 is YFSETQ. This chain's CDR3 is CASSSRQGAANTGELFF. The CDR3 bases are TGCGCCAGCAGCTCGAGACAGGGGGCCGCGAACACCGGGGAGCTGTTTTTT.

The chain has TRBV7-3 and TRBJ1-1; 9 bases are shared with TRBD1. This CDR3 region has 13 residues. V was pared by 3 bases and J by 7 bases, with 3 bases of the junction left unmatched. Germline V lookup: CDR1 SGHTA, CDR2 FQGTGA. The CDR3 DNA reads as TGTGCCAGCAGCTTGGGGACAGGGTTTGAAGCTTTCTTT. Translated: CASSLGTGFEAFF. Full variable domain (remainder filled in from reference TRBV7-3 and TRBJ1-1): GAGVSQTPSNKVTEKGKYVELRCDPISGHTALYWYRQSLGQGPEFLIYFQGTGAADDSGLPNDRFFAVRPEGSVSTLKIQRTERGDSAVYLCASSLGTGFEAFFGQGTRLTVV.

J is TRBJ2-7 and V is TRBV7-9, with a tentative D call TRBD2 (5 bases). This CDR3 has 13 residues. The V gene's germline CDR1 is SEHNR and CDR2 FQNEAQ (reference sequence). V dropped 6 bases and J dropped 2 bases, with 11 bases sitting between them. For the CDR3, the DNA is TGTGCCAGCAGTAAAGGAGGACCCTACGAGCAGTACTTC. It yields the protein CASSKGGPYEQYF.